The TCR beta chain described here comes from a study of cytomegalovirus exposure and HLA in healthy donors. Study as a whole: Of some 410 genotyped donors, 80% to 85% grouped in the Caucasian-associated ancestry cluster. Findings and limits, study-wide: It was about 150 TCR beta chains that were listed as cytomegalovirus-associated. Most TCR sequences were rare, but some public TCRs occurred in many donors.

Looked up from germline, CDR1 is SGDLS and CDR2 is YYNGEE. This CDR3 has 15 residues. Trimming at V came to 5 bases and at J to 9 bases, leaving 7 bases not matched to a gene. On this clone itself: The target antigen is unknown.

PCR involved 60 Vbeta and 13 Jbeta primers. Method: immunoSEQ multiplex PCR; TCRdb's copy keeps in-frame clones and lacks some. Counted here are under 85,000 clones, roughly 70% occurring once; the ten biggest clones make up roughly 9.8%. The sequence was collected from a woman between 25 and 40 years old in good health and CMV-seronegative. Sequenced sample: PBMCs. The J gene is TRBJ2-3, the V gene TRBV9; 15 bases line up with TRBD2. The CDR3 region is CASSSGLAGGETQYF. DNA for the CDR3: TGTGCCAGCAGTAGTGGACTAGCGGGGGGGGAAACGCAGTATTTT.